A single sample gave rise to the 24 T cell receptor beta chains below, sequenced in a study of CD8+ T cells in alopecia areata. cDNA serving as the sequencing template came from extracted, reverse transcribed RNA. Some clones are missing from TCRdb's copy, which holds only in-frame ones; the method was immunoSEQ multiplex PCR. In the table there are approximately 150,000 clones, roughly 60% of which are singletons. The sequencing sample was made of CD4+ T cells sorted from blood. These receptors originate from a human donor in good health.

The chain couples TRBV6-5 to TRBJ2-7; 7 bases are shared with TRBD1. Trimming at V came to 5 bases and at J to 7 bases, leaving 5 bases not matched to a gene. The CDR3 sequence is 12 residues long. The germline V gene has CDR1 MNHEY and CDR2 SVGAGI. The CDR3 DNA sequence: TGTGCCAGCAGTGGACAGGTGGGAGAGCAGTACTTC. It encodes CASSGQVGEQYF.

The rearrangement links TRBV30 to TRBJ2-7; a weak D match, TRBD2 (5 bases). The CDR3 runs 14 residues. V was cut by 2 bases and J by 0 bases, with 11 bases left in between. Germline CDR1 GTSNPN, CDR2 SVGIG (reference sequence). This CDR3 is CAWSPPLGSYEQYF. CDR3 coding DNA: TGTGCCTGGAGTCCCCCACTAGGCTCCTACGAGCAGTACTTC.

This sequence joins TRBV30 and TRBJ2-2; D remains ambiguous. Germline CDR1 reads GTSNPN; CDR2 reads SVGIG (reference sequence). The length of the CDR3 is 16 residues. V lost 2 bases to trimming and J lost 6 bases, with 19 bases between them. The CDR3 DNA sequence: TGTGCCTGGAGTCCTAAAGTGGACGGTTCCGCCGGGGAGCTGTTTTTT. It translates to CAWSPKVDGSAGELFF.

Worth noting for this clone: Compared with germline, one end of the junction differs, possibly owing to a read error. The chain carries TRBV6-5 and TRBJ2-7; a weak D match, TRBD2 (5 bases). The germline V gene has CDR1 MNHEY and CDR2 SVGAGI. The CDR3 covers 13 residues. In DNA form, the CDR3 reads TGTGCCAGCAGTTACACGGACTCGGGGATAGTACTCTTC. Amino acid sequence: CASSYTDSGIVLF.

The J gene is TRBJ2-7, the V gene TRBV5-6; 8 bases agree with TRBD2. Unmatched junction bases numbered 11, after V lost 5 bases and J lost 1 base. The CDR3 has 16 amino acids. CDR1 is SGHDT and CDR2 is YYEEEE in the germline V gene. The CDR3 loop is CASRYSLAAGSYEQYF. For the CDR3, the DNA is TGTGCCAGCAGATACTCACTAGCGGCTGGGTCCTACGAGCAGTACTTC.

The gene calls are TRBV7-9 and TRBJ2-1; 8 bases align to TRBD1. Trimming cost V 5 bases and J 10 bases; bases outside gene matches: 7. The germline gives CDR1 SEHNR, CDR2 FQNEAQ (reference sequence). The CDR3 contains 13 residues. CDR3 in DNA: TGTGCCAGCAGCCGGACAGGGAACCGCGAGCAGTTCTTC. This sequence encodes CASSRTGNREQFF.

This clone occurred once. The chain joins TRBV4-1 to TRBJ2-6, with a weak D call TRBD2 (5 bases). Germline assignment: CDR1 MGHRA and CDR2 YSYEKL. This CDR3 has 17 residues. Between the trimmed V and J ends, which lost 1 base and 0 bases, there was a span of 10 bases. The CDR3 DNA follows: TGCGCCAGCAGCCAAGCAGTTAGCGCCTCTGGGGCCAACGTCCTGACTTTC. Protein: CASSQAVSASGANVLTF.

A few counts support this clone. The J gene is TRBJ1-1, the V gene TRBV29-1, with unresolved D. Germline V CDR1 and CDR2: SQVTM, ANQGSEA. CDR3 size: 14 residues. Between the trimmed V and J ends, which lost 6 bases and 1 base, there was a span of 15 bases. CDR3 sequence: CSVPKTTANTEAFF. The DNA for the CDR3 is TGCAGCGTCCCTAAAACAACAGCGAACACTGAAGCTTTCTTT.

This clone has a handful of counts. V is TRBV6-6 and J is TRBJ1-3; possibly TRBD1 for D (5 bases). V was pared by 6 bases and J by 0 bases, with 12 bases between. The length of the CDR3 is 15 residues. CDR1 and CDR2 from the germline V gene are MNHNY and SVGAGI (reference sequence). DNA of the CDR3: TGTGCCAGCAGCCTAGGGGCGAGCTCTGGAAACACCATATATTTT. It encodes CASSLGASSGNTIYF.

The chain's CDR3 is CASSLEAGPSYEQYF. The CDR3 region has the DNA TGTGCCAGCAGTTTAGAGGCGGGCCCCTCCTACGAGCAGTACTTC. The genes are TRBV27 and TRBJ2-7; tentatively, D is TRBD2 (5 bases). The V end lost 2 bases, the J end lost 0 bases, and 11 bases lay between the germline ends. CDR3 length: 15 residues. Germline V gene sequence: CDR1 MNHEY, CDR2 SMNVEV (reference sequence).

The chain is built from TRBV5-4 and TRBJ2-7, with D hard to call. Trimming left V 9 bases short and J 4 bases short, with 5 bases between. Germline CDR1 and CDR2: SGHNT and YYREEE (reference sequence). The CDR3 has 9 residues. The CDR3 loop reads CANRYEQYF. CDR3 DNA: TGTGCCAACCGGTACGAGCAGTACTTC.

V and J are TRBV29-1 and TRBJ1-5; D remains ambiguous. From germline, CDR1 is SQVTM and CDR2 ANQGSEA. V lost 3 bases, J lost 2 bases, and 8 bases lay in between. The CDR3 length is 13 residues. The DNA for the CDR3 is TGCAGCGTTGATGGAGACGGCAATCAGCCCCAGCATTTT. This encodes CSVDGDGNQPQHF. Using reference TRBV29-1 and TRBJ1-5 for the parts outside the CDR3, the full variable domain is SAVISQKPSRDICQRGTSLTIQCQVDSQVTMMFWYRQQPGQSLTLIATANQGSEATYESGFVIDKFPISRPNLTFSTLTVSNMSPEDSSIYLCSVDGDGNQPQHFGDGTRLSIL.

V gene TRBV13 combines with J gene TRBJ2-3; 9 bases are a match to TRBD2. Germline CDR1 reads PRHDT; CDR2 reads FYEKMQ (reference sequence). The V gene end was trimmed by 4 bases and the J gene end by 1 base; junction bases not matched to a gene: 6. This CDR3 comprises 16 residues. Here the CDR3 DNA reads TGTGCCAGCAGCTCCTATCTAGCGGGACGCACAGATACGCAGTATTTT. This encodes CASSSYLAGRTDTQYF.

J is TRBJ1-2 and V is TRBV29-1; 8 nucleotides agree with TRBD1. Losses at the gene ends were 4 bases for V and 4 bases for J; bases not matched to a gene: 2. Germline values: CDR1 SQVTM, CDR2 ANQGSEA. CDR3 size: 12 residues. The CDR3 spells CSVAQGAYGYTF. Written as DNA, the CDR3 is TGCAGCGTTGCCCAGGGGGCCTATGGCTACACCTTC.

The J gene is TRBJ2-1, the V gene TRBV7-9, with 9 bases fitting TRBD2. The germline CDR1 and CDR2 sequences are SEHNR and FQNEAQ (reference sequence). The CDR3 spans 16 residues. V dropped 5 bases and J dropped 7; count of bases not matched to a gene: 12. CDR3 amino acids: CASSPISGSSRNEQFF. The CDR3, as DNA: TGTGCCAGCAGCCCGATTAGCGGGAGTAGTAGGAATGAGCAGTTCTTC.

V usage is TRBV29-1 and J usage is TRBJ1-2; no firm D call. V dropped 4 bases and J dropped 7 bases, with 13 bases sitting between them. The V gene's germline CDR1 is SQVTM and CDR2 ANQGSEA. This CDR3 has 12 amino acids. CDR3 amino acids: CSVVDTAGGYTF. CDR3 in DNA: TGCAGCGTTGTTGACACAGCTGGTGGCTACACCTTC.

The chain employs TRBV30 and TRBJ2-3; D not certain. Germline lookup yields CDR1 GTSNPN and CDR2 SVGIG (reference sequence). The germline V and J ends were trimmed by 3 bases and 0 bases, with 10 bases remaining between them. The CDR3 has 14 amino acids. The CDR3 nucleotides read TGTGCCTGGAGCCCATCGTTCAGCACAGATACGCAGTATTTT. This translates into CAWSPSFSTDTQYF.

V gene TRBV5-1 combines with J gene TRBJ2-7; TRBD2 aligns across 11 bases. Germline lookup yields CDR1 SGHRS and CDR2 YFSETQ. The CDR3 sequence is 15 residues long. V was clipped by 4 bases and J by 3 bases; unmatched bases: 6. CDR3 region: CASSQGLAVIYEQYF. CDR3 sequence (DNA): TGCGCCAGCAGCCAGGGACTAGCGGTAATCTACGAGCAGTACTTC. Looking up the rest from reference TRBV5-1 and TRBJ2-7 gives the full variable domain: KAGVTQTPRYLIKTRGQQVTLSCSPISGHRSVSWYQQTPGQGLQFLFEYFSETQRNKGNFPGRFSGRQFSNSRSEMNVSTLELGDSALYLCASSQGLAVIYEQYFGPGTRLTVT.

The table lists this clone with a count of one. The genes are TRBV5-4 and TRBJ2-1; D uncertain. V lost 5 bases, J lost 8 bases, and 14 bases lay in between. The CDR3 consists of 13 residues. Germline CDR1 and CDR2: SGHNT and YYREEE (reference sequence). CDR3 sequence (DNA): TGTGCCAGCAGACCAACTGATTTCGATGAGCAGTTCTTC. As protein: CASRPTDFDEQFF.

The chain combines TRBV7-2 with TRBJ2-2; D is undetermined. Per the germline V gene, CDR1 is SGHTA and CDR2 is FQGNSA. Deletions cut 5 bases from V and 0 bases from J, with 10 bases between. This CDR3 has 15 residues. For the CDR3, the DNA is TGTGCCAGCAGCGCGGACGGACCGAACACCGGGGAGCTGTTTTTT. Translation: CASSADGPNTGELFF.

This clone was found a few times. CDR3 DNA sequence: TGTGCCAGCAACCCGGCGCGGTCCGGGGCCACTTATGGCTACACCTTC. Amino acids: CASNPARSGATYGYTF. The rearrangement links TRBV28 to TRBJ1-2; D is possibly TRBD1 (5 bases). Germline-derived CDR1 and CDR2 are MDHEN and SYDVKM. The CDR3 is made up of 16 amino acids. Between the trimmed V and J ends, which lost 7 bases and 5 bases, there was a span of 23 bases.

The chain has TRBV5-1 and TRBJ2-1; 12 nucleotides agree with TRBD2. This CDR3 spans 15 amino acids. Germline CDR1 is SGHRS and CDR2 is YFSETQ. V shed 0 bases and J 7 bases; nucleotides not matched to a gene: 2. The CDR3 DNA is TGCGCCAGCAGCTTGGGACTAGCGGGAGATAATGAGCAGTTCTTC. The encoded protein is CASSLGLAGDNEQFF.

About this clone itself: Other DNA sequences in this sample translate to the same CDR3. This sequence joins TRBV5-1 and TRBJ2-1; D uncertain. The V end lost 0 bases, the J end lost 1 base, and 5 bases lay between the germline ends. CDR1 SGHRS and CDR2 YFSETQ come from the germline V gene. The CDR3 consists of 14 residues. CDR3 region: CASSLGGSYNEQFF. DNA for the CDR3: TGCGCCAGCAGCTTGGGGGGTTCCTACAATGAGCAGTTCTTC.

This clone was recorded a few times. The V call is TRBV4-1, the J call TRBJ1-2, with D possibly being TRBD1 (6 bases). CDR1 MGHRA and CDR2 YSYEKL come from the germline V gene. V lost 4 bases, J lost 5 bases, and 11 bases lay in between. This CDR3 has 13 amino acids. CDR3 protein: CASSRGGAYGYTF. DNA for the CDR3: TGCGCCAGCAGCCGTGGGGGCGCATATGGCTACACCTTC.